Listed below are T cell receptor beta chains from one sample, sequenced in a study of shared clonotypes between healthy human individuals. TCRdb's copy holds only in-frame clones and misses some; the assay was immunoSEQ multiplex PCR. Here the sample spans some 2.1 million clones, about 95% being singletons. The sample was naive CD8+ T cells sorted from blood. The origin of the receptors is a young man in good health. CDR3s include the opening cysteine and the closing phenylalanine or tryptophan. A D gene is named only where the DNA matches it firmly. The size entry is marked missing in some rows and otherwise reads once, few, many or a size class.

j_call	v_call	clone_size	d_call	cdr3_nt	cdr3_aa
TRBJ2-7	TRBV4-3	.	TRBD2	TGCGCCAGCAGCCAAGCAAGAGGAGGGACTACACTAACCTACGAGCAGTACTTC	CASSQARGGTTLTYEQYF
TRBJ1-1	TRBV10-3	.	.	TGTGCCATCTCGGGTGGACAGCTTAATTCAAACACTGAAGCTTTCTTT	CAISGGQLNSNTEAFF
TRBJ2-5	TRBV28	.	TRBD1	TGTGCCAGCAGTGCTAGGGGGCCAGACCAAGAGACCCAGTACTTC	CASSARGPDQETQYF
TRBJ1-1	TRBV30	many	.	TGTGCCTGGAGTCCGGGGGTTACTGAAGCTTTCTTT	CAWSPGVTEAFF
TRBJ2-7	TRBV7-8	.	.	TGTGCCAGCAGCTTAGCTAGCCGCGGCTCCTACGAGCAGTACTTC	CASSLASRGSYEQYF
TRBJ1-2	TRBV14	.	.	TGTGCCAGCAGCCAAGGGACGAGGGGCTATGGCTACACCTTC	CASSQGTRGYGYTF
TRBJ1-1	TRBV2	.	.	TGTGCCAGCAGTGACTGGGGGGAACCCGCGAACACTGAAGCTTTCTTT	CASSDWGEPANTEAFF
TRBJ2-1	TRBV4-3	.	.	TGCGCCAGCAGCCAAGATGGGGCGGGACGGCAGTTCTTC	CASSQDGAGRQFF
TRBJ2-7	TRBV4-2	.	.	TGTGCCAGCAGCCACCTCGAAGGCTCCTACGAGCAGTACTTC	CASSHLEGSYEQYF
TRBJ1-5	TRBV27	.	.	TGTGCCAGCAGTTTATATTTCAATCAGCCCCAGCATTTT	CASSLYFNQPQHF
TRBJ2-7	TRBV5-1	.	.	TGCGCCAGCAGCTTGGGCGGGGCCCTCTACGAGCAGTACTTC	CASSLGGALYEQYF
TRBJ2-1	TRBV29-1	.	.	TGCAGCGTTGAGAACAGGCTGTCCTACAATGAGCAGTTCTTC	CSVENRLSYNEQFF
TRBJ2-7	TRBV5-1	.	TRBD2	TGCGCCAGCAGCGCGGGACTAGCGGGGTCCTACGAGCAGTACTTC	CASSAGLAGSYEQYF
TRBJ2-1	TRBV5-4	.	.	TGTGCCAGCAGTCTGGACGACTTCTACAATGAGCAGTTCTTC	CASSLDDFYNEQFF
TRBJ1-5	TRBV28	.	TRBD1	TGTGCCAGCAGTTATTCAGGGGGGAGTCAGCCCCAGCATTTT	CASSYSGGSQPQHF
TRBJ2-5	TRBV7-2	.	.	TGTGCCAGCAGCTTAGGGGGGGTAGAACAAGAGACCCAGTACTTC	CASSLGGVEQETQYF
TRBJ2-3	TRBV9	.	TRBD2	TGTGCCAGCGATCCGTTCGGCGGGAGCATCGATACGCAGTATTTT	CASDPFGGSIDTQYF
TRBJ1-2	TRBV4-3	.	.	TGCGCCAGCAGAAAAGTAGGGGGGAAGGACTATGGCTACACCTTC	CASRKVGGKDYGYTF
TRBJ2-7	TRBV11-3	few	TRBD2	TGTGCCAGCAGCTTCTTAGCGGGAGTAAGGAACTACGAGCAGTACTTC	CASSFLAGVRNYEQYF
TRBJ1-6	TRBV4-1	.	.	TGCGCCAGCAGCCAAGAACCCGGGACAAATTCACCCCTCCACTTT	CASSQEPGTNSPLHF
TRBJ1-2	TRBV7-6	.	.	TGTGCCAGCAGCTTAGCAGTCAACTATGGCTACACCTTC	CASSLAVNYGYTF
TRBJ1-1	TRBV2	.	.	TGTGCCAGCAGTGATTCTCACCTTAACACTGAAGCTTTCTTT	CASSDSHLNTEAFF
TRBJ2-7	TRBV19	.	TRBD1	TGTGCCAGTAGTTCGACAGGGGGGTACGAGCAGTACTTC	CASSSTGGYEQYF
TRBJ2-7	TRBV11-2	once	.	TGTGCCAGCAGCTTAGTTAGTTCGTCGGCACCTTCCTACGAGCAGTACTTC	CASSLVSSSAPSYEQYF
TRBJ1-6	TRBV7-6	.	.	TGTGCCAGCAGCTTAGCGCGTTGGGGTGGGTCACCCCTCCACTTT	CASSLARWGGSPLHF
TRBJ2-3	TRBV29-1	.	.	TGCAGCGTTGAAGGTCCGGCTACGTCTGTGGATACGCAGTATTTT	CSVEGPATSVDTQYF
TRBJ2-3	TRBV10-1	.	.	TGCGCCAGCAGCCCCTTGACGCAAAGGCCGCCAGATACGCAGTATTTT	CASSPLTQRPPDTQYF
TRBJ2-7	TRBV19	.	.	TGTGCCACTAGACCGGGACCTGCCTACGAGCAGTACTTC	CATRPGPAYEQYF
TRBJ2-5	TRBV5-6	.	.	TGTGCCAGCAGCCGGGACTTGAGTGAGTTGGGGGAGACCCAGTACTTC	CASSRDLSELGETQYF
TRBJ2-7	TRBV9	.	.	TGTGCCAGCAGCGTAGCGGGGGAATGGGGCGAGCAGTACTTC	CASSVAGEWGEQYF
TRBJ2-5	TRBV19	.	TRBD1	TGTGCCAGTAGTATATTGGGCGGGACAGGGGGCGCGAAGACCCAGTACTTC	CASSILGGTGGAKTQYF
TRBJ2-5	TRBV28	.	TRBD1	TGTGCCAGCAGCCCACAGGGGTTTCAAGAGACCCAGTACTTC	CASSPQGFQETQYF